The 22 T cell receptor gamma chains in this list originate from one sample, sequenced in a study of γδ T cells in repeated Plasmodium falciparum infection. TCRdb re-processed the multiplex PCR reads using CATT. The table includes tens of thousands of gamma-chain clones, approximately 1.5% detected once. Bulk repertoires came from Vgamma9/Vdelta2+ or Vdelta2-negative gammadelta T cells flow-sorted from PBMC. Sequencing input: gamma-delta T cells from blood. These receptors came from a pool of human donors (malaria-infected and uninfected, not separated).

This clone was observed many times. A far larger clone is a single base away, which makes a read error likely. The J gene is TRGJ1 or TRGJ2, the V gene TRGV1. In the absence of a J gene in TCRdb, the DNA was matched to germline to assign it here. TRGV1 is filed as an ORF, its function uncertain. V lost 0 bases, J lost 6 bases, and 14 bases stayed unmatched. CDR3 length equals 16 residues. CDR3 sequence (DNA): TGTGCCACCTGGGACAGGCGAAAGGACGGGTTTTATAAGAAACTCTTT. Encoded protein: CATWDRRKDGFYKKLF.

This clone was seen repeatedly, ten times or more. The TCRdb protein comes from a much larger clone and disagrees with this DNA's translation at residue 13, likely due to a read error; the protein given here is derived from the DNA. The V gene call reads TRGV9; no J gene was called. The length of the CDR3 is 15 residues. Germline loops: CDR1 GITISATS, CDR2 ISYDGTV (reference sequence). The CDR3 is CALWELPPFYYKRLF. The CDR3 coding sequence is TGTGCCTTGTGGGAGCTCCCCCCCTTTTATTATAAGAGACTCTTT.

This clone was detected many times. A single base is all that separates this from a far larger clone, so a read error is likely. Different DNA sequences within this sample yield the same CDR3. The V gene corresponds to TRGV9; no J gene was called. CDR3 length equals 15 residues. Germline CDR1 and CDR2: GITISATS and ISYDGTV (reference sequence). The CDR3 region has the DNA TGTGCCTTGTGGGAGGTAGGAAGAGGGAAGGGTAAGAAGCTCTTT. Translated: CALWEVGRGKGKKLF.

In its sample, this clone was seen a few times. The protein TCRdb gives is from a much larger clone and does not agree with this DNA's translation at residue 11, likely a read error; the protein shown here comes from the DNA. The gene calls are TRGV8 and TRGJ1 or TRGJ2. TCRdb is silent on the J gene; assignment here came from matching the DNA to germline. The CDR3 is 14 residues long. CDR1 and CDR2 from the germline V gene are VENAVY and YDSYNSRV. CDR3 bases: TGTGCCACCTGGGACAACAAGAATTATTATAGGAAACTCTTT. Residues: CATWDNKNYYRKLF.

This clone was detected a few times. With only one base between it and a far larger clone, this is likely a read error. Other DNA sequences within the sample encode an identical CDR3. V gene TRGV9 combines with J gene TRGJP. Since TCRdb gives no J gene, matching the DNA to germline was used here to assign it. From germline, CDR1 is GITISATS and CDR2 ISYDGTV (reference sequence). The V gene end was trimmed by 0 bases and the J gene end by 10 bases; junction bases not matched to a gene: 12. This CDR3 spans 18 amino acids. The CDR3 region is CALWEVYSPRLGKKIKVF. CDR3 DNA sequence: TGTGCCTTGTGGGAGGTGTATAGCCCAAGATTGGGCAAAAAAATCAAGGTATTT.

This clone was detected many times. This likely reflects a read error, since a far larger clone is one base away. Other DNA sequences in the same sample also yield this CDR3. The chain links TRGV9 to TRGJ1 or TRGJ2. TCRdb offers no J gene call, so here the DNA was matched to germline to obtain one. The CDR3 covers 14 residues. Germline CDR1 reads GITISATS; CDR2 reads ISYDGTV (reference sequence). The CDR3 here is CALWEVQAYYKKLF. CDR3 coding DNA: TGTGCCCTGTGGGAGGTCCAAGCTTATTATAAGAAACTCTTT.

This clone showed up many times. This rearrangement joins TRGV4 to TRGJP2. V lost 0 bases and J lost 4; bases outside the gene matches: 11. CDR3 size: 17 residues. From germline, CDR1 is EGSTGY and CDR2 YDSYTSSV. The chain's CDR3 is CATWDGPLIFSDWIKTF. The CDR3 region has the DNA TGTGCCACCTGGGATGGGCCTTTAATATTTAGTGATTGGATCAAGACGTTT.

The sample holds many counts of this clone. The protein recorded in TCRdb matches a much larger clone and deviates from this DNA's translation at residue 9, suggesting a read error; the protein here is obtained by translating the DNA. The chain is built from TRGV9 and TRGJP1. No J gene is reported in TCRdb; it was inferred here by comparing the DNA with germline. The CDR3 totals 14 residues. Trimming at V came to 1 base and at J to 9 bases, leaving 8 bases not matched to a gene. Germline assignment: CDR1 GITISATS and CDR2 ISYDGTV (reference sequence). The DNA for the CDR3 is TGTGCCTTGTGGGAGGTTCGGGGGAGTTGGTTCAAGATATTT. This translates into CALWEVRGSWFKIF.

This clone was found many times. A far larger clone differs by one base, so this is likely a read error. Other DNA sequences in this sample translate to the same CDR3. Here the CDR3 DNA reads TGTGCCACATTCCTCTATTATAAGAAACTCTTT. This sequence encodes CATFLYYKKLF. The V gene is TRGV4, the J gene TRGJ1 or TRGJ2. TCRdb records no J gene; here it was assigned by comparing the DNA to germline. Germline loops: CDR1 EGSTGY, CDR2 YDSYTSSV. Trimming removed 10 bases from V and 4 bases from J; junction bases left unmatched: 7. This CDR3 region has 11 residues.

This clone was detected a few times. TCRdb lists the protein of a much larger clone for this DNA, which differs at residue 4, so this is likely a read error; the protein given here is translated from the DNA itself. The rearrangement links TRGV9 to TRGJP. The J gene comes from matching the DNA to germline here; TCRdb lacks it. Per germline, CDR1 GITISATS and CDR2 ISYDGTV (reference sequence). The CDR3 contains 17 residues. CDR3 sequence: CALREGELELGKKIKVF. DNA for the CDR3: TGTGCCTTGAGGGAGGGGGAGTTGGAGTTGGGCAAAAAAATCAAGGTATTT.

About this clone itself: A far larger clone is one nucleotide away, so this likely arose from a read error. Other DNA sequences in this specimen translate into the identical CDR3. The chain employs TRGV9 and TRGJ1 or TRGJ2. TCRdb leaves out the J gene; it was filled in here by matching the DNA to germline. CDR1 GITISATS and CDR2 ISYDGTV come from the germline V gene (reference sequence). There are 13 residues in the CDR3. CDR3: CALWERDYYKKLF. The CDR3 DNA follows: TGTGCCTTGTGGGAGAGGGATTACTATAAGAAACTCTTT.

This clone is labeled medium-sized. This chain links TRGV9 with TRGJ1 or TRGJ2. This CDR3 has 13 residues. Unmatched junction bases numbered 1, after V lost 2 bases and J lost 0 bases. Germline V CDR1 and CDR2: GITISATS, ISYDGTV (reference sequence). Written as DNA, the CDR3 is TGTGCCTTGTGGGAGGCGAATTATTATAAGAAACTCTTT. Translation gives CALWEANYYKKLF.

This clone was recorded at least ten times. The mismatch at residue 12 between this DNA's translation and the TCRdb protein of a much larger clone likely reflects a read error; the protein shown is translated from the DNA. J is TRGJP and V is TRGV9. Here the J gene came from matching the DNA to germline, since TCRdb omits it. This CDR3 spans 17 amino acids. Germline loops: CDR1 GITISATS, CDR2 ISYDGTV (reference sequence). In nucleotides, the CDR3 is TGTGCCTTGTGGGAGGCAAAACAAGAGTTGGGCAGAAAAATCAAGGTATTT. Encoded protein: CALWEAKQELGRKIKVF.

This clone was counted between two and nine times. The protein held in TCRdb is that of a much larger clone and does not match this DNA's translation at residue 4, likely because of a read error; the protein shown is translated from the DNA. The V gene is TRGV3, the J gene TRGJ1 or TRGJ2. The J gene, absent from TCRdb, was called here by matching the DNA to germline. The CDR3 sequence is 11 residues long. Germline V lookup: CDR1 VTNTFY, CDR2 YDVSTARD (reference sequence). The V segment lost 9 bases and the J segment 2 bases; nucleotides outside the gene matches: 4. CDR3 nucleotide sequence: TGTGCCACCCTCGATTATTATAAGAAACTCTTT. This sequence encodes CATLDYYKKLF.

The table lists this clone with a few counts. This DNA translates differently at residue 12 from the TCRdb protein, which is that of a much larger clone; a read error is likely, and the protein shown is the DNA's own translation. V gene assignment gives TRGV4, but the J gene was left uncalled. CDR3 length equals 14 residues. Germline loops: CDR1 EGSTGY, CDR2 YDSYTSSV. This CDR3 is CATWDTLNYYKELF. CDR3 nucleotide sequence: TGTGCCACCTGGGACACCCTGAATTATTATAAGGAACTCTTT.

On this clone: A far larger clone is one nucleotide away, so this likely arose from a read error. The identical CDR3 is also encoded by other nucleotide sequences in the sample. The rearrangement joins TRGV9 to TRGJP. CDR3 size: 18 residues. Germline V CDR1 and CDR2: GITISATS, ISYDGTV (reference sequence). DNA for the CDR3: TGTGCCTTGTGGGAGAACTACGCGGGGGAGTTGGGCAAAAAAATCAAGGTGTTT. This encodes CALWENYAGELGKKIKVF.

This clone appeared a few times. A far larger clone is off by one base, so a read error is likely. The same CDR3 is also encoded by other DNA sequences in this sample. V usage is TRGV4 and J usage is TRGJ1 or TRGJ2. TCRdb carries no J gene annotation; the J gene was assigned here by matching the DNA with germline. The CDR3 covers 18 residues. V lost 3 bases and J lost 4; bases outside the gene matches: 21. The germline gives CDR1 EGSTGY, CDR2 YDSYTSSV. In nucleotides, the CDR3 is TGTGCCACCTGGGATTCCTGCTCAACGCGTGGGGACTATTATAAGAAACTCTTT. Translation gives CATWDSCSTRGDYYKKLF.

Regarding this clone: For this DNA, TCRdb reports the protein of a much larger clone, which diverges at residue 17, most likely from a read error; the protein presented here is translated directly from the DNA. J gene calling gave no result, while the V gene is TRGV9. The CDR3 totals 19 residues. Germline lookup yields CDR1 GITISATS and CDR2 ISYDGTV (reference sequence). The CDR3 nucleotides are TGTGCCTTGTGGTTACGTCCGGTCACCCGAGGTATCGGTTATTATAAGGAACTCTTT. Its protein is CALWLRPVTRGIGYYKELF.

This clone was seen a handful of times. TCRdb assigns this DNA the protein of a much larger clone, which departs from its translation at residue 6; this likely reflects a read error, and the protein shown comes from translating the DNA. This rearrangement joins TRGV2 to TRGJ1 or TRGJ2. The CDR3 consists of 13 residues. The V gene end was trimmed by 5 bases and the J gene end by 10 bases; junction bases not matched to a gene: 14. Germline loops: CDR1 EGSNGY, CDR2 YDSYNSKV. This CDR3 is CATWVYLGGKKLF. As DNA, the CDR3 is TGTGCCACCTGGGTATACTTGGGTGGAAAGAAACTCTTT.

This clone rates as medium-sized (0.01 to 0.1%). The rearrangement links TRGV9 to TRGJ1 or TRGJ2. This CDR3 region has 12 residues. With 3 bases clipped from V and 5 bases from J, the junction kept 4 bases outside the gene matches. Germline CDR1 reads GITISATS; CDR2 reads ISYDGTV (reference sequence). The CDR3 region is CALWEPNYKKLF. CDR3 in DNA: TGTGCCTTGTGGGAGCCAAATTATAAGAAACTCTTT.

This clone is medium-sized (0.01 to 0.1%) within its sample. Other nucleotide sequences from this sample produce the same CDR3. V gene TRGV9 combines with J gene TRGJP. V lost 0 bases, J lost 6 bases, and 5 bases stayed unmatched. The CDR3 length is 17 residues. The V gene's germline CDR1 is GITISATS and CDR2 ISYDGTV (reference sequence). The CDR3 here is CALWEVQRELGKKIKVF. The DNA of the CDR3 is TGTGCCTTGTGGGAGGTGCAGAGAGAGTTGGGCAAAAAAATCAAGGTATTT.

Regarding this clone: TCRdb's listed protein matches a much larger clone and diverges from this DNA's translation at residue 9, likely through a read error; the protein shown comes from the DNA. The V and J genes are TRGV9 and TRGJP. TCRdb lists no J gene, so it was determined here by aligning the DNA to germline. Looked up from germline, CDR1 is GITISATS and CDR2 is ISYDGTV (reference sequence). CDR3 size: 14 residues. The CDR3 bases are TGTGCCTTGTGGGAGGTGGCGGGCATAAAAATCAAGGTATTT. Protein product: CALWEVAGIKIKVF.